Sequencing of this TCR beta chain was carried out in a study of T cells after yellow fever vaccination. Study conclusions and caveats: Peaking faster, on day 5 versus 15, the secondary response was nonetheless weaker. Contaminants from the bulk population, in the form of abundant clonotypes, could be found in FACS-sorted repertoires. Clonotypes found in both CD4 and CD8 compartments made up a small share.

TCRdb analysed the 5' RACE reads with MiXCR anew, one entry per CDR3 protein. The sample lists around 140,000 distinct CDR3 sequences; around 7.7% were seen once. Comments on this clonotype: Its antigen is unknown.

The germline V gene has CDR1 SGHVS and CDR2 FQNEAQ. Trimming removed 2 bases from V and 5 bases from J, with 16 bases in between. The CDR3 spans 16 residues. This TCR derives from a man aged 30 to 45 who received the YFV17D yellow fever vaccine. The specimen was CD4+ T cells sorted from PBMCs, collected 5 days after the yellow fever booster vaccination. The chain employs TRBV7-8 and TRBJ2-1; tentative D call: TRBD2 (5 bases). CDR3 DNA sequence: TGTGCCAGCAGCTTAACGGGAACCCCCCTCGACAATGAGCAGTTCTTC. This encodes CASSLTGTPLDNEQFF. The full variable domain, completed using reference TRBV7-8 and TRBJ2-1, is GAGVSQSPRYKVAKRGQDVALRCDPISGHVSLFWYQQALGQGPEFLTYFQNEAQLDKSGLPSDRFFAERPEGSVSTLKIQRTQQEDSAVYLCASSLTGTPLDNEQFFGPGTRLTVL.